A selection of T cell receptor beta chains follows, all from one sample in a study of PD-L1 blockade in urothelial cancer. Assay used: immunoSEQ multiplex PCR; TCRdb lists only in-frame clones, some missing. This sample carries 40,000 or so clones, more than 65% of them seen once, and the ten largest clones take around 3.7%. The source material was PBMCs, sampled around atezolizumab (anti-PD-L1) treatment. These receptors all come from a man aged 65 to 79 with urothelial cancer. Each CDR3 is given with its conserved first and last residue. D genes are given only for firm matches. For some rows the clone size is stated as once, few or many, or as a class when expanded; others skip it.

-,TRBJ2-4,-,TRBV5-7,TGTGCCAGCAGCCCGAGGGCAATGACTCTAGCCAAAAACATTCAGTACTTC,CASSPRAMTLAKNIQYF
-,TRBJ2-5,-,TRBV7-6,TGTGCCAGCAGCTCCCTTGTTTTGCGTCTGGAGGAGCCAGAGACCCAGTACTTC,CASSSLVLRLEEPETQYF
-,TRBJ1-1,-,TRBV6-1,TGTGCCAGCACCCCGGGACTCTTGAACACTGAAGCTTTCTTT,CASTPGLLNTEAFF
-,TRBJ1-2,-,TRBV19,TGTGCCAGTAATCTTGCGGGCCAGAACTATGGCTACACCTTC,CASNLAGQNYGYTF
-,TRBJ2-7,-,TRBV28,TGTGCCAGCAGTTACCCAGGGGGGAGCATCTACGAGCAGTACTTC,CASSYPGGSIYEQYF
-,TRBJ2-5,TRBD1,TRBV4-1,TGCGCCAGCAGCCCTAACAGGGGACAAGAGACCCAGTACTTC,CASSPNRGQETQYF
few,TRBJ1-1,TRBD1,TRBV5-5,TGTGCCAGCAGCTTGGCTGCAGGGGGCGGCACTGAAGCTTTCTTT,CASSLAAGGGTEAFF
-,TRBJ1-4,-,TRBV5-6,TGTGCCAGCAGCAAAGCCGGGAGGAGGGAAAAACTGTTTTTT,CASSKAGRREKLFF
-,TRBJ2-1,-,TRBV2,TGTGCCAGCGGATACCACAGGGACAATGAGCAGTTCTTC,CASGYHRDNEQFF
-,TRBJ1-1,-,TRBV2,TGTGCCAGCAGAGCCACAGCGAACACTGAAGCTTTCTTT,CASRATANTEAFF
-,TRBJ1-1,-,TRBV19,TGTGCCAGTAGGGAGAAAAGACCAGACACTGAAGCTTTCTTT,CASREKRPDTEAFF
few,TRBJ1-1,-,TRBV19,TGTGCCAGTAGCGTGAGGGGGGGGGCTGCTTTCTTT,CASSVRGGAAFF
-,TRBJ1-1,TRBD1,TRBV27,TGTGCCAGCAGACCCGGGACAGGGGGCAGATTGTGGACTGAAGCTTTCTTT,CASRPGTGGRLWTEAFF
-,TRBJ2-5,-,TRBV4-1,TGCGCCAGCAGCCAAACAAGGGGGACCCAGTACTTC,CASSQTRGTQYF
-,TRBJ1-2,TRBD1,TRBV19,TGTGCCAGTAGTGAAACGACAGGGGACCTGGTTGGCTACACCTTC,CASSETTGDLVGYTF
-,TRBJ1-4,TRBD1,TRBV5-4,TGTGCCAGCAGCCTCCCAGGTGGCAGGACAGGTGAAAAACTGTTTTTT,CASSLPGGRTGEKLFF
-,TRBJ2-2,-,TRBV15,TGTGCCACCAGCGTCCCCCGTGGGGCCGGGAACACCGGGGAGCTGTTTTTT,CATSVPRGAGNTGELFF
-,TRBJ2-2,TRBD2,TRBV11-3,TGTGCCAGCAGCCGAGGGCGGGGAGGGGCAAACACCGGGGAGCTGTTTTTT,CASSRGRGGANTGELFF
-,TRBJ1-1,TRBD1,TRBV5-4,TGTGCCAGCAGCTTGGCGACAGGGATGAACACTGAAGCTTTCTTT,CASSLATGMNTEAFF
few,TRBJ2-5,-,TRBV11-2,TGTGCCAGCAGCTTAGATCCTCAGGGAAGGGAGACCCAGTACTTC,CASSLDPQGRETQYF
-,TRBJ1-5,TRBD1,TRBV18,TGTGCCAGCTCACCCGACAGGGCGAGCAATCAGCCCCAGCATTTT,CASSPDRASNQPQHF
-,TRBJ2-1,-,TRBV7-3,TGTGCCAGCAGCTTAACGGTGCAAGGGGCTACGTTCTTC,CASSLTVQGATFF
once,TRBJ1-1,-,TRBV11-1,TGTGCCAGCAGCTCCGGGGATCTCACTGAAGCTTTCTTT,CASSSGDLTEAFF
-,TRBJ1-1,-,TRBV30,TGTGCCTGGAGTTTCAGCGGGGTAGCTGAAGCTTTCTTT,CAWSFSGVAEAFF
-,TRBJ2-5,-,TRBV6-5,TGTGCCAGCAGTTACCTCGGGAGAGAAGAGACCCAGTACTTC,CASSYLGREETQYF
-,TRBJ1-2,-,TRBV7-2,TGTGCCAGCGAGGGCGGAGGCTATGGCTACACCTTC,CASEGGGYGYTF
-,TRBJ1-1,-,TRBV18,TGTGCCAGCTCCCCGACGACAGGCAGGGCCACTGAAGCTTTCTTT,CASSPTTGRATEAFF
once,TRBJ2-2,-,TRBV18,TGTGCCAGCTCACCACAGTCCGGGAACAAAATGGGGGAGCTGTTTTTT,CASSPQSGNKMGELFF
-,TRBJ1-4,TRBD1,TRBV5-1,TGCGCCAGCAGCTCCGCCGGGACAGGATTTGAAAAACTGTTTTTT,CASSSAGTGFEKLFF
-,TRBJ1-5,TRBD1,TRBV28,TGTGCCAGCAGTCGGACAGGGGTTCTTTTCCAGCCCCAGCATTTT,CASSRTGVLFQPQHF
-,TRBJ1-5,-,TRBV12-5,TGTGCTAGTGCCTCAGGTTTCAATCAGCCCCAGCATTTT,CASASGFNQPQHF
-,TRBJ1-1,-,TRBV5-4,TGTGCCAGCAGCTTGAGGGGGGGGAATGCTGAAGCTTTCTTT,CASSLRGGNAEAFF
-,TRBJ1-1,-,TRBV29-1,TGCAGCGTTGAATCCGAGGGTGAAGCTTTCTTT,CSVESEGEAFF
-,TRBJ1-2,-,TRBV5-5,TGTGCCAGCAGCTTCTTGGAATGGCAGGACAAAGGGGGCTACACCTTC,CASSFLEWQDKGGYTF
few,TRBJ1-1,-,TRBV11-2,TGTGCCAGCAGCCAATCCGGAGTGAACACTGAAGCTTTCTTT,CASSQSGVNTEAFF
-,TRBJ1-1,-,TRBV28,TGTGCCAGCAGTTTATTAATCTCGAACAGGGCTATGAACACTGAAGCTTTCTTT,CASSLLISNRAMNTEAFF
-,TRBJ1-1,-,TRBV6-1,TGTGCCAGCAGAACAGACAGGCACACTGAAGCTTTCTTT,CASRTDRHTEAFF
-,TRBJ2-7,-,TRBV2,TGTGCCAGCAACCAGAACTCCTACGAGCAGTACTTC,CASNQNSYEQYF
-,TRBJ1-5,-,TRBV2,TGTGCCAGCGGTTGGGAGAGCAATCAGCCCCAGCATTTT,CASGWESNQPQHF
few,TRBJ1-5,TRBD1,TRBV19,TGTGCCAGTAAAGGACAGGCCAATCAGCCCCAGCATTTT,CASKGQANQPQHF
-,TRBJ2-1,TRBD2,TRBV6-1,TGTGCCAGCGGGGGAGGTAGCGGGGTCTACAATGAGCAGTTCTTC,CASGGGSGVYNEQFF
once,TRBJ1-2,TRBD1,TRBV11-2,TGTGCCAGCAGCTTAGTCGGGACAGTGGCGATCTTC,CASSLVGTVAIF
once,TRBJ1-1,TRBD1,TRBV19,TGTGCCAGTAGTATTCCGAACAGGGGGGGCACTGAAGCTTTCTTT,CASSIPNRGGTEAFF
-,TRBJ2-1,-,TRBV11-1,TGTGCCAGCAGCTTATGGGAGGGGGAGAGCAATGAGCAGTTCTTC,CASSLWEGESNEQFF
-,TRBJ2-2,-,TRBV21-1,TGTGCCAGCAGCAAACTAGTTACCGGGGAGCTGTTTTTT,CASSKLVTGELFF
-,TRBJ2-7,TRBD1,TRBV29-1,TGCAGCGCCCGACAGGGCCCGGAGCAGTACTTC,CSARQGPEQYF